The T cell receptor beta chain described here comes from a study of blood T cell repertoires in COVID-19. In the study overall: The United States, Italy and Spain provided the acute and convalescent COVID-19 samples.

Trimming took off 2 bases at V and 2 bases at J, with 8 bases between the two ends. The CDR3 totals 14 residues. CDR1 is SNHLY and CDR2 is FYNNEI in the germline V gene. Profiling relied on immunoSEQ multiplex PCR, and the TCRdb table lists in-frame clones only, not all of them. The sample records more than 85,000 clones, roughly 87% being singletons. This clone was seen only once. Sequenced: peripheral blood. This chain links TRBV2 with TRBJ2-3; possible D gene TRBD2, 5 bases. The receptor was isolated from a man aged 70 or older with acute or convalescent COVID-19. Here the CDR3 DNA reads TGTGCCAGCAGTGAACAGCGGAACACAGATACGCAGTATTTT. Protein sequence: CASSEQRNTDTQYF. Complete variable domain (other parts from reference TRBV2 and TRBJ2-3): EPEVTQTPSHQVTQMGQEVILRCVPISNHLYFYWYRQILGQKVEFLVSFYNNEISEKSEIFDDQFSVERPDGSNFTLKIRSTKLEDSAMYFCASSEQRNTDTQYFGPGTRLTVL.